Shown below are 3 T cell receptor beta chains from a single sample sequenced in a study of T-cell reconstitution after alpha-beta-depleted transplantation in children. Library preparation (for TCRbeta) was performed with unique molecular identifiers. From the PCR reads, TCRdb called clonotypes with MiXCR, one entry per CDR3 protein. Among around 270,000 distinct CDR3 sequences listed, about 9.5% were seen once. The sample here was PBMCs, taken before TCRalphabeta/CD19-depleted stem cell transplant. Source of these receptors: a boy under three years old with acute myeloid leukemia, due to receive a stem cell transplant.

This chain uses TRBV6-1 with TRBJ1-4; 9 bases align to TRBD1. The CDR3 runs 15 residues. J lost 6 bases, V lost 5 bases, and 7 bases had no gene match. Germline V lookup: CDR1 MNHNS, CDR2 SASEGT. CDR3 sequence (DNA): TGTGCCAGCAGTCGAAGGGGACAGGGTTATGAAAAACTGTTTTTT. This gives the protein CASSRRGQGYEKLFF.

This clonotype was observed at least ten times. The rearrangement links TRBV7-6 to TRBJ2-4; D call uncertain. This CDR3 has 17 amino acids. Germline CDR1 reads SGHVS; CDR2 reads FNYEAQ. V was cut by 1 base and J by 0 bases, with 13 bases left in between. DNA of the CDR3: TGTGCCAGCAGCTTAGTCGGCAGGTCGGAAGCCAAAAACATTCAGTACTTC. Protein product: CASSLVGRSEAKNIQYF.

This clonotype was seen many times. The rearrangement joins TRBV5-1 to TRBJ2-2; TRBD1 aligns across 10 bases. Germline loops: CDR1 SGHRS, CDR2 YFSETQ. Trimming removed 6 bases from V and 5 bases from J; junction bases left unmatched: 7. The CDR3 runs 15 residues. The CDR3 DNA is TGCGCCAGCATCCAGGGGACAGGGGAAACCGGGGAGCTGTTTTTT. It yields the protein CASIQGTGETGELFF.